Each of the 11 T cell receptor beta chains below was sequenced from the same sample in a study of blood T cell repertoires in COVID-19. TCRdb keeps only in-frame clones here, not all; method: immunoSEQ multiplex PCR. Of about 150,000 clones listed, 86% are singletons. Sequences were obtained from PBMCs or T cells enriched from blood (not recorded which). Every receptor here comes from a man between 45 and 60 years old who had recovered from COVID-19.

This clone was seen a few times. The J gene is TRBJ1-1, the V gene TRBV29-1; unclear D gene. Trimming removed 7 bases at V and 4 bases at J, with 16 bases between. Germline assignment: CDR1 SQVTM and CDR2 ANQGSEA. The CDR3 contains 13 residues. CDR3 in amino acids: CSAVGISSTEAFF. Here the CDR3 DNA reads TGCAGCGCCGTCGGGATATCATCCACTGAAGCTTTCTTT.

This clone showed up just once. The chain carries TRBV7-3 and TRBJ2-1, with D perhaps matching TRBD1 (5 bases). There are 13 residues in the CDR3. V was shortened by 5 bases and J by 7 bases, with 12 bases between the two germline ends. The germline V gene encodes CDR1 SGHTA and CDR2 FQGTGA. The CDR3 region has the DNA TGTGCCAGCAGCATAAACCAGGGAAATGAGCAGTTCTTC. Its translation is CASSINQGNEQFF. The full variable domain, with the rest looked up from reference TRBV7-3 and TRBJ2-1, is GAGVSQTPSNKVTEKGKYVELRCDPISGHTALYWYRQSLGQGPEFLIYFQGTGAADDSGLPNDRFFAVRPEGSVSTLKIQRTERGDSAVYLCASSINQGNEQFFGPGTRLTVL.

CDR3 loop: CASSTRDRAGAFF. The CDR3 region has the DNA TGTGCCAGCAGCACCCGGGACAGGGCCGGAGCTTTCTTT. V and J are TRBV3-1 (or the pseudogene TRBV3-2) and TRBJ1-1; 9 positions match TRBD1. The CDR3 totals 13 residues. The ends lost 5 bases at V and 10 bases at J; junction bases unmatched: 8. Germline V lookup: CDR1 LGHDT, CDR2 YNNKEL (reference sequence).

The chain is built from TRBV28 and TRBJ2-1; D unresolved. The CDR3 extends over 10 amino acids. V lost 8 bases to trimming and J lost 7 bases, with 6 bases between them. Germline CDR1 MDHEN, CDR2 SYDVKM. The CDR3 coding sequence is TGTGCCAGCGGCCAGAATGAGCAGTTCTTC. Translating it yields CASGQNEQFF.

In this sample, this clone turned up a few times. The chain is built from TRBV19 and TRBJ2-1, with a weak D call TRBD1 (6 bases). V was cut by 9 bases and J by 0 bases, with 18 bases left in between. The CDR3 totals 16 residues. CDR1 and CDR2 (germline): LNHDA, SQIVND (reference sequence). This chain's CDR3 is CARLGHLRSSYNEQFF. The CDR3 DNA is TGTGCCAGACTGGGACACCTAAGAAGCTCCTACAATGAGCAGTTCTTC.

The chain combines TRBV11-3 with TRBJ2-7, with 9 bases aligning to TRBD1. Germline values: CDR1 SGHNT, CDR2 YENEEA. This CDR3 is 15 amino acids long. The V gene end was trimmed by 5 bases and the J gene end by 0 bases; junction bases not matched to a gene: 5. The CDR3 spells CASSPGQGSSYEQYF. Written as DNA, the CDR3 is TGTGCCAGCAGCCCCGGACAGGGGAGCTCCTACGAGCAGTACTTC.

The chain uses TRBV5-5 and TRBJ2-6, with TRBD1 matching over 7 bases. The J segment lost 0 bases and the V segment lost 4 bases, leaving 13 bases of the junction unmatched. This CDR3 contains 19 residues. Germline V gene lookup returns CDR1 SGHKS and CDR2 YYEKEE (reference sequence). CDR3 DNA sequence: TGTGCCAGCAGCCTGAAACGGGACAGCTCATTCTCTGGGGCCAACGTCCTGACTTTC. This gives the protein CASSLKRDSSFSGANVLTF.

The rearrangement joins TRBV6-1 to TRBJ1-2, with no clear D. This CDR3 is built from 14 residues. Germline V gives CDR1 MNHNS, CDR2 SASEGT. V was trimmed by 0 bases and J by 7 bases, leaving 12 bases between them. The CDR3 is CASSEAGSGAGYTF. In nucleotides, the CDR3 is TGTGCCAGCAGTGAAGCTGGGTCAGGTGCTGGCTACACCTTC.

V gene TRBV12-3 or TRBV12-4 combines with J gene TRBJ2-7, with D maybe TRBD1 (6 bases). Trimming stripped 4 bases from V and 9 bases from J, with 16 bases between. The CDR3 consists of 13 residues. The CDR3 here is CASSSHSQTGQYV. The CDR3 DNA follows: TGTGCCAGCAGTTCCCACTCCCAGACAGGGCAGTACGTC.

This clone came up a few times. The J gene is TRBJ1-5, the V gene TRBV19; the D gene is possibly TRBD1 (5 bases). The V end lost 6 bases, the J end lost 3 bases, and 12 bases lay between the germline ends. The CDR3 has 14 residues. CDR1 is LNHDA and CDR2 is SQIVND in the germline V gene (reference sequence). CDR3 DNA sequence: TGTGCCAGTAGAGTGCGGACAAACAATCAGCCCCAGCATTTT. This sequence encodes CASRVRTNNQPQHF. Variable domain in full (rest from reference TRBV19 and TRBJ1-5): DGGITQSPKYLFRKEGQNVTLSCEQNLNHDAMYWYRQDPGQGLRLIYYSQIVNDFQKGDIAEGYSVSREKKESFPLTVTSAQKNPTAFYLCASRVRTNNQPQHFGDGTRLSIL.

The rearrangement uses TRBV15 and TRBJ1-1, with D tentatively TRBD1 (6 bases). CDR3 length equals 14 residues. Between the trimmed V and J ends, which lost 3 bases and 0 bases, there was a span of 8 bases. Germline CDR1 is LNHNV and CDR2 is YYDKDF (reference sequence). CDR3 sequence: CATSRDRLNTEAFF. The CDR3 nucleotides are TGTGCCACCAGCAGGGACAGATTGAACACTGAAGCTTTCTTT. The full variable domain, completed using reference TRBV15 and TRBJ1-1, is DAMVIQNPRYQVTQFGKPVTLSCSQTLNHNVMYWYQQKSSQAPKLLFHYYDKDFNNEADTPDNFQSRRPNTSFCFLDIRSPGLGDTAMYLCATSRDRLNTEAFFGQGTRLTVV.